This TCR beta chain was obtained from a study of a mutant IDH1 vaccine in newly diagnosed glioma. Study context: Vaccines began 4-6 weeks after radiotherapy alone, or with temozolomide cycles. The sex distribution of treated patients was about 62% male and about 38% female, with a mean age of 40.4 years. Study observations and caveats: Vaccination elicited immune responses in 90% to 95% of patients.

For this clone: Its antigen remains unidentified.

Profiled with immunoSEQ multiplex PCR; TCRdb holds only in-frame clones, not every one. The data contain 20,000 to 25,000 clones, roughly 84% of them singletons. The CDR3 has 14 residues. Per germline, CDR1 SGHNT and CDR2 YYREEE (reference sequence). Trimming left V 4 bases short and J 4 bases short, with 14 bases between. Time point: week 47, end of study. Mutant IDH1 20-mer peptide, at 300 ug, made up each vaccine dose, with topical imiquimod. The study enrolled donors with new WHO grade 3 or 4 IDH1-mutant, ATRX-lost astrocytomas. The sequence derives from a man aged 40-50 years with glioma. This chain connects TRBV5-4 to TRBJ2-5; D uncertain. This material consisted of PBMCs, taken from a glioma patient whose treatment included an IDH1 peptide vaccine. Here the CDR3 DNA reads TGTGCCAGCAGCCCAACGCCGGACGTAGAGACCCAGTACTTC. Its protein product is CASSPTPDVETQYF. The entire variable domain, with the rest obtained from reference TRBV5-4 and TRBJ2-5, is as follows: ETGVTQSPTHLIKTRGQQVTLRCSSQSGHNTVSWYQQALGQGPQFIFQYYREEENGRGNFPPRFSGLQFPNYSSELNVNALELDDSALYLCASSPTPDVETQYFGPGTRLLVL.